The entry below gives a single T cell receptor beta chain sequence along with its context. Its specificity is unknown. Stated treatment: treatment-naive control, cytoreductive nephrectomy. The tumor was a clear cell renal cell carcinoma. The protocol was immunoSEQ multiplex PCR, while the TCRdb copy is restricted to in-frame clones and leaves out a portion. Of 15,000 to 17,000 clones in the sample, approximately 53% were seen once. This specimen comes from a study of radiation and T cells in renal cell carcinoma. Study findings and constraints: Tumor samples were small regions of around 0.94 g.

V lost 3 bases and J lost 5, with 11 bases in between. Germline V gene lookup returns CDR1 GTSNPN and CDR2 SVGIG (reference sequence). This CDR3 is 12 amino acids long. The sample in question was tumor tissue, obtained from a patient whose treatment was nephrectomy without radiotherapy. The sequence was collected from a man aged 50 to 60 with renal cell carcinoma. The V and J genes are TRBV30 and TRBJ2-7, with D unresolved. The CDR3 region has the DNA TGTGCCTGGAGCGCAACCTCGGACGAGCAGTACTTC. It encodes CAWSATSDEQYF.